This T cell receptor (beta chain) was profiled in a study of CD8+ T cells in alopecia areata. Study context: Oral tofacitinib, 5 to 10 mg twice daily, was given in an open-label trial.

Treatment noted: oral pan-JAK inhibitor, 5-10 mg twice daily. By frequency in the sample, this clone is medium-sized. Its antigen is undetermined. RNA, once extracted, was reverse transcribed into cDNA for use as the sequencing template. Assay used: immunoSEQ multiplex PCR; TCRdb lists only in-frame clones, some missing. This sample has about 200,000 clones; roughly 60% occur once, and the top ten carry approximately 1.3%. The CDR3 loop spans 12 amino acids. Germline lookup yields CDR1 ENHRY and CDR2 SYGVKD. V was trimmed by 4 bases and J by 5 bases, leaving 8 bases between them. Findings and caveats of the study: In blood and scalp, many expanded lesional clones persisted during tofacitinib. Expanded CD8+ clones among the top 100, as well as scalp clonality, were significantly decreased by tofacitinib. TCRs were shared less clearly across patients than in mice, possibly for HLA-related reasons.

The TCR originated in a human donor with alopecia areata. The sample here was CD4+ T cells sorted from blood, taken at week 49, from a patient treated with tofacitinib. V and J are TRBV10-3 and TRBJ2-5; D uncertain. This chain's CDR3 is CAISAPSETQYF. CDR3 coding DNA: TGTGCCATCAGTGCCCCCTCGGAGACCCAGTACTTC.